This TCR beta chain was profiled in a study of blood T cell repertoires in COVID-19. As for the study in general: From the United States, Italy and Spain came samples of acute and convalescent COVID-19. The analysed material was cDNA or gDNA that came from T cells, B-cell-depleted T cells, or PBMCs.

From germline, CDR1 is MNHEY and CDR2 SVGEGT. The CDR3 has 15 amino acids. V lost 7 bases and J 0 bases, leaving 15 bases between the germline ends. In the study's own analysis: The assay estimated nucleated cells by amplifying reference gene primers. The method was immunoSEQ multiplex PCR; TCRdb's version includes in-frame clones alone and lacks a portion of them. V and J calls and clone size are copied from that table; D and trimming were computed from the DNA. The sample consists of around 170,000 clones, 88% of them appearing once. The V call is TRBV6-2 or TRBV6-3, the J call TRBJ1-1; D might be TRBD1 (5 bases). Sequencing used peripheral blood. This sequence originates from a man in his 60s with acute or convalescent COVID-19. In nucleotides, the CDR3 is TGTGCCAGCACCCCGAGGACACCAATGAACACTGAAGCTTTCTTT. This encodes CASTPRTPMNTEAFF.